This T cell receptor (beta chain) was retrieved from a study of a mutant IDH1 vaccine in newly diagnosed glioma. On the study more broadly: The study started vaccination 4-6 weeks after radiotherapy alone, or with temozolomide cycles. Findings and caveats of the study: Alterations occurring in top peripheral T cell clonotypes seemed unrelated to pseudoprogression.

Time point noted: week 47, end of study. Topical imiquimod accompanied each vaccine dose, which consisted of 300 ug of mutant IDH1 20-mer peptide. There were eight vaccinations for patients, given in weeks 1, 3, 5, 7, 11, 15, 19 and 23. V shed 5 bases and J 2 bases; nucleotides not matched to a gene: 4. Germline values: CDR1 MNHNY, CDR2 SVGAGI (reference sequence). This CDR3 spans 15 amino acids. The repertoire was sequenced with immunoSEQ multiplex PCR; TCRdb's copy has only in-frame clones and lacks some. The table lists approximately 30,000 clones, 80% to 95% of them singletons. With regard to this clone: Its target is not known.

The sample in question was PBMCs, obtained from a glioma patient whose treatment included an IDH1 peptide vaccine. The chain carries TRBV6-6 and TRBJ2-5; 11 bases fit TRBD2. This sequence was found in a middle-aged woman with glioma. CDR3 in DNA: TGTGCCAGCAGTCTTAGCGGGAGGGCTCAAGAGACCCAGTACTTC. As protein: CASSLSGRAQETQYF.